The entry that follows covers one T cell receptor (beta chain) sequence. The antigen is unknown. This CDR3 spans 17 amino acids. Trimming at V came to 7 bases and at J to 1 base, leaving 13 bases not matched to a gene. Germline loops: CDR1 SSHAT, CDR2 FNYEAQ (reference sequence). This entry is derived from a study of vaccination and CD4 T cells after COVID-19. About the study: The post-COVID sampling time was a median roughly 100 days after diagnosis, ranging from 35 to 161. In culture, cells were exposed to overlapping spike peptides from SARS-CoV-2, HCoV-NL63, HCoV-OC43 and HCoV-229E. Researchers treated control cultures with a CEFX pool, an HIV-1 Nef pool, or no peptide. Overall study results and limits: Median SARS-CoV-2-reactive clonotype numbers went up from about 20 to 38, but not significantly.

Cultured CD4+ T cell DNA was sequenced using the Oncomine TCR Beta short-read assay. Each CDR3 protein is one row after TCRdb ran MiXCR on the PCR reads. Among 6,500 to 9,500 distinct CDR3 sequences listed, 48% were seen once. The sample's treatment: roughly 10-day PBMC culture with coronavirus spike peptide pools or control peptides (ViraFEST assay). Those CD4+ T cells from the unexposed donor predate the COVID-19 pandemic (2011-2018). V and J are TRBV7-7 and TRBJ2-5; 9 positions agree with TRBD1. This clonotype was sampled from a human donor in good health. The sequenced sample was CD4+ T cells from blood, cultured in vitro. The chain's CDR3 is CASTLGAGTGPQETQYF. The CDR3 DNA sequence: TGTGCCAGCACTCTCGGGGCCGGGACAGGGCCCCAAGAGACCCAGTACTTC.